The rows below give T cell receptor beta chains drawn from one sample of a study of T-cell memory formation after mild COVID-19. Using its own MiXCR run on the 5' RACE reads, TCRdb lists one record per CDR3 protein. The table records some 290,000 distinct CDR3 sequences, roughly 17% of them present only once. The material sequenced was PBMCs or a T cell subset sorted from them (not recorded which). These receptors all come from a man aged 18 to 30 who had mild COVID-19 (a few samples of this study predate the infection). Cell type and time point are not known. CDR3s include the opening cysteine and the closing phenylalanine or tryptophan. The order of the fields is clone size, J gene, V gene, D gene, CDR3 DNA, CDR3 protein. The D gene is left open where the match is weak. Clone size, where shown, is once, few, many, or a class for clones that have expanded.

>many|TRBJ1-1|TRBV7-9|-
TGTGCCAGCAGCTTTGGGCGGGGCACTGAAGCTTTCTTT
CASSFGRGTEAFF
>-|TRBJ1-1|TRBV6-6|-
TGTGCCAGCAGTTACTCGCTAGGGGAGGTGGGAGCTTTCTTT
CASSYSLGEVGAFF
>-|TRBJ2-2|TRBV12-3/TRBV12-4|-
TGTGCCAGCAGTTTTGGTGCGATCGGGGAGCTGTTTTTT
CASSFGAIGELFF
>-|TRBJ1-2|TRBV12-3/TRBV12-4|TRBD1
TGTGCCAGCAGCCCCAGACAGGGCTCTAGCTATGGCTACACCTTC
CASSPRQGSSYGYTF
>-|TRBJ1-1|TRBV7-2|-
TGTGCCAGCAGCCCCGGTGGATGGGGCGTTGTAGCTGAAGCTTTCTTT
CASSPGGWGVVAEAFF
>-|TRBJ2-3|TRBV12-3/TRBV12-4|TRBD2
TGTGCCAGCAGTTGGACTAGCGGGGGGGGAGATACGCAGTATTTT
CASSWTSGGGDTQYF
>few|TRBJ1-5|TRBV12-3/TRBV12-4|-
TGTGCCAGCAGTTTAATCAGCAATCAGCCCCAGCATTTT
CASSLISNQPQHF
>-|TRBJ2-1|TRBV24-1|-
TGTGCCACCAGTGATGGGGGACTCGCCAATGAGCAGTTCTTC
CATSDGGLANEQFF
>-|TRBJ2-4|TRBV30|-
TGTGCCTGGAGTGTGGGGAGGATTCAGTACTTC
CAWSVGRIQYF
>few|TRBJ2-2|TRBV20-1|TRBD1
TGCAGTGCTAGAACAGGGGGCATAACCACCGGGGAGCTGTTTTTT
CSARTGGITTGELFF
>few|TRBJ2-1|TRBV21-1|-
TGTGCCAGCAGCCGCCGATTTGGGGCGGGGGACTCCTACAATGAGCAGTTCTTC
CASSRRFGAGDSYNEQFF
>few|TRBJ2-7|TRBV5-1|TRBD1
TGCGCCAGCAGTTCCGGGACAGGGACCTACGAGCAGTACTTC
CASSSGTGTYEQYF
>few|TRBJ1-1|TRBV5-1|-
TGCGCCAGCTATACCATTCCTGGGAACACTGAAGCTTTCTTT
CASYTIPGNTEAFF
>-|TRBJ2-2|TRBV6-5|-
TGTGCCAGCAGTTACGAGGCTTTAGGGGAGCTGTTTTTT
CASSYEALGELFF